This TCR beta chain is from a study of sequential checkpoint blockade in melanoma. Study at large: Arm A got nivolumab then ipilimumab; arm B the reverse, 1:1. Each arm's sequence ended with maintenance nivolumab.

Germline values: CDR1 SGHVS, CDR2 FNYEAQ. The CDR3 covers 16 residues. V dropped 6 bases and J dropped 1 base, with 18 bases sitting between them. Measured with immunoSEQ multiplex PCR; TCRdb has only the in-frame clones, and not every one. The sample consists of 25,000 to 30,000 clones, 60% to 80% of them appearing once. Regarding treatment: randomized to nivolumab then ipilimumab (arm A) or the reverse (arm B). None of the patients previously received DNA-damaging chemotherapy. PBMC sorting kept live CD3+CD8+ cells without CD19 or CD56. This chain links TRBV7-6 with TRBJ1-1; TRBD1 is a possible D gene (5 bases). The sequences come from CD8+ T cells sorted from blood (inferred from file names), collected from a patient given nivolumab and ipilimumab in sequence. This TCR was sampled from a human donor with melanoma. CDR3 loop: CASSPYPPRANTEAFF. CDR3 nucleotide sequence: TGTGCCAGCAGTCCATATCCCCCCAGGGCGAACACTGAAGCTTTCTTT.